A single sample is the source of the 21 T cell receptor beta chains below, sequenced in a study of cytomegalovirus exposure and HLA in healthy donors. The PCR contained 60 Vbeta and 13 Jbeta primers. TCRdb's copy holds only in-frame clones and misses some; the assay was immunoSEQ multiplex PCR. The sample yields about 270,000 clones, just over 70% seen once. Input material: PBMCs. The receptors stem from a female donor in good health and CMV-seronegative.

The chain employs TRBV5-4 and TRBJ2-5, with 7 bases identical to TRBD2. The CDR3 loop spans 15 amino acids. Germline CDR1 SGHNT, CDR2 YYREEE (reference sequence). Losses at the gene ends were 1 base for V and 2 bases for J; bases not matched to a gene: 5. The CDR3 DNA sequence: TGTGCCAGCAGCTTGTGGGGGGGGAGGCAAGAGACCCAGTACTTC. Its protein is CASSLWGGRQETQYF. Supplemented by reference TRBV5-4 and TRBJ2-5, the full variable domain reads ETGVTQSPTHLIKTRGQQVTLRCSSQSGHNTVSWYQQALGQGPQFIFQYYREEENGRGNFPPRFSGLQFPNYSSELNVNALELDDSALYLCASSLWGGRQETQYFGPGTRLLVL.

This clone was detected a few times. V usage is TRBV19 and J usage is TRBJ1-1; D possibly corresponds to TRBD1 (5 bases). The CDR3 has 13 amino acids. Germline loops: CDR1 LNHDA, CDR2 SQIVND (reference sequence). Trimming stripped 3 bases from V and 5 bases from J, with 10 bases between. CDR3 DNA sequence: TGTGCCAGTAGTATTTGGGGGGGAACTGAAGCTTTCTTT. It translates to CASSIWGGTEAFF.

The J gene is TRBJ2-7, the V gene TRBV12-5; no firm D call. CDR3 length: 14 amino acids. The V end lost 6 bases, the J end lost 4 bases, and 16 bases lay between the germline ends. Looked up from germline, CDR1 is LGHNT and CDR2 is FRNRAP. The CDR3: CASGRRLILYEQYF. Written as DNA, the CDR3 is TGTGCTAGTGGACGAAGACTCATTCTATACGAGCAGTACTTC.

The chain joins TRBV30 to TRBJ2-7; no clear D. V was pared by 0 bases and J by 5 bases, with 5 bases between. CDR1 GTSNPN and CDR2 SVGIG come from the germline V gene (reference sequence). The CDR3 covers 11 residues. CDR3 coding DNA: TGTGCCTGGAGTGTACACCACGAGCAGTACTTC. Translation gives CAWSVHHEQYF.

The chain joins TRBV29-1 to TRBJ2-1, with 12 bases that match TRBD2. V was pared by 7 bases and J by 6 bases, with 13 bases of the junction left unmatched. Looked up from germline, CDR1 is SQVTM and CDR2 is ANQGSEA. The CDR3 extends over 16 amino acids. The CDR3 DNA is TGCAGCGCTGAGGGGAGACTAGCGGGAGAGGTCAATGAGCAGTTCTTC. It specifies CSAEGRLAGEVNEQFF.

The chain joins TRBV11-3 to TRBJ2-1, with 14 positions matching TRBD2. CDR1 is SGHNT and CDR2 is YENEEA in the germline V gene. J gave up 7 bases and V 5 bases, and 10 bases lay outside the gene matches. The CDR3 runs 17 residues. The CDR3 DNA is TGTGCCAGCAGCACCCGACTAGCGGGAGGGCCGGGGAATGAGCAGTTCTTC. It translates to CASSTRLAGGPGNEQFF.

This clone turned up a few times. The rearrangement uses TRBV4-1 and TRBJ2-1; 10 bases are shared with TRBD1. There are 13 residues in the CDR3. Germline V gives CDR1 MGHRA, CDR2 YSYEKL. J gave up 8 bases and V 9 bases, and 7 bases lay outside the gene matches. In DNA form, the CDR3 reads TGCGCCAGTGCGACAGGGGGCACCGATGAGCAGTTCTTC. It codes for CASATGGTDEQFF.

This chain links TRBV19 with TRBJ1-2, with a weak D call TRBD1 (6 bases). V lost 5 bases and J lost 1, with 14 bases in between. Germline lookup yields CDR1 LNHDA and CDR2 SQIVND (reference sequence). CDR3 length: 15 amino acids. The CDR3 DNA reads TGTGCCAGTAGTGTAATCAGGGGAAATAACTATGGCTACACCTTC. Its protein product is CASSVIRGNNYGYTF.

This clone came up once. The chain has TRBV28 and TRBJ2-7; the match to TRBD2 covers 9 bases. Per germline, CDR1 MDHEN and CDR2 SYDVKM. The CDR3 spans 18 residues. V shed 3 bases and J 4 bases; nucleotides not matched to a gene: 16. The CDR3 nucleotides read TGTGCCAGCAGTTTCGGGGGGGCGGGAGGGCCATTAGCTTACGAGCAGTACTTC. This sequence encodes CASSFGGAGGPLAYEQYF.

The genes are TRBV11-2 and TRBJ2-1; 9 bases are a match to TRBD2. This CDR3 comprises 18 residues. The V gene end was trimmed by 2 bases and the J gene end by 7 bases; junction bases not matched to a gene: 15. Germline V lookup: CDR1 SGHAT, CDR2 FQNNGV. This CDR3 is CASSLTPRGLAGWNEQFF. DNA for the CDR3: TGTGCCAGCAGCTTAACCCCCCGCGGGCTAGCGGGATGGAATGAGCAGTTCTTC.

This chain connects TRBV4-1 to TRBJ2-3, with D unclear. The length of the CDR3 is 12 residues. In germline, CDR1 is MGHRA, CDR2 YSYEKL. The V end was cut by 1 base, the J end by 14 bases, with 13 bases between. The CDR3 reads CASSQVGRVRYF. Here the CDR3 DNA reads TGCGCCAGCAGCCAAGTTGGGCGAGTTCGGTATTTT.

The V and J genes are TRBV5-1 and TRBJ1-1, with D hard to call. The CDR3 runs 11 residues. Per germline, CDR1 SGHRS and CDR2 YFSETQ. V lost 0 bases to trimming and J lost 8 bases, with 5 bases between them. The CDR3 DNA reads TGCGCCAGCAGCTTGGGGCCAGAAGCTTTCTTT. It specifies CASSLGPEAFF.

This clone has more than one count but fewer than ten. One end of the junction fails to match germline, which may point to a read error. CDR3 coding DNA: TGTTCCAGCAGCTTCCGCGAGCAGGCCCGTGAAGCTTTCTTT. This encodes CSSSFREQAREAFF. J is TRBJ1-1 and V is TRBV7-9; D gene ambiguous. The CDR3 runs to 14 residues. Germline loops: CDR1 SEHNR, CDR2 FQNEAQ (reference sequence).

Here the CDR3 reads CASSSLGPSSYNEQFF. In DNA form, the CDR3 reads TGCGCCAGCAGCTCACTAGGACCGAGCTCCTACAATGAGCAGTTCTTC. The rearrangement uses TRBV5-1 and TRBJ2-1, with D possibly matching TRBD2 (5 bases). Trimming pared 3 bases from V and 0 bases from J, leaving 13 bases between. The CDR3 covers 16 residues. From germline, CDR1 is SGHRS and CDR2 YFSETQ.

This clone was found once. The chain uses TRBV6-1 and TRBJ2-1; TRBD2 matches 7 bases. Trimming removed 7 bases from V and 4 bases from J; junction bases left unmatched: 4. Germline V lookup: CDR1 MNHNS, CDR2 SASEGT. This CDR3 has 13 amino acids. The CDR3 protein is CASTLALYNEQFF. The CDR3, as DNA: TGTGCCAGCACACTAGCGCTATACAATGAGCAGTTCTTC.

This chain uses TRBV7-6 with TRBJ2-3, with a weak D call TRBD2 (6 bases). CDR1 SGHVS and CDR2 FNYEAQ come from the germline V gene. Trimming took 3 bases from V and 2 from J, leaving 15 bases between them. The CDR3 is 16 amino acids. Here the CDR3 DNA reads TGTGCCAGCAGCTTTGGGAGGCGGTCTCCCACAGATACGCAGTATTTT. Amino acids: CASSFGRRSPTDTQYF.

The chain recombines TRBV13 with TRBJ2-5; 12 positions match TRBD2. Gene TRBJ2-7 matches the end of the DNA better, so the J call may be wrong. The CDR3 covers 14 residues. Germline loops: CDR1 PRHDT, CDR2 FYEKMQ (reference sequence). Written as DNA, the CDR3 is TGTGCCAGCAGCTCGACTAGCGGGAGCTACGAGCAGTACTTC. Protein product: CASSSTSGSYEQYF.

This chain connects TRBV2 to TRBJ2-5; D is possibly TRBD1 (6 bases). In germline, CDR1 is SNHLY, CDR2 FYNNEI. The CDR3 totals 15 residues. The germline V and J ends were trimmed by 11 bases and 1 base, with 20 bases remaining between them. The chain's CDR3 is CASHAQGLAQETQYF. DNA for the CDR3: TGTGCCTCCCACGCACAGGGTCTCGCCCAAGAGACCCAGTACTTC.

The genes are TRBV5-1 and TRBJ2-5, with TRBD1 matching 9 bases. J gave up 3 bases and V 0 bases, and 6 bases lay outside the gene matches. This CDR3 is 16 amino acids long. Germline CDR1 and CDR2: SGHRS and YFSETQ. For the CDR3, the DNA is TGCGCCAGCAGCTTGGCCGCGGGACAGGGTGAAGAGACCCAGTACTTC. As protein: CASSLAAGQGEETQYF.

The V and J genes are TRBV2 and TRBJ2-1; TRBD1 is a possible D gene (5 bases). The CDR3 runs to 12 residues. V lost 7 bases and J lost 6, with 10 bases in between. Germline-derived CDR1 and CDR2 are SNHLY and FYNNEI. As DNA, the CDR3 is TGTGCCAGCAAGGGGCGGATCAATGAGCAGTTCTTC. The encoded protein is CASKGRINEQFF.

This clone has just one count. CDR3 loop: CASHPLGGGGEQFF. For the CDR3, the DNA is TGTGCCAGCCACCCCCTGGGGGGGGGCGGTGAGCAGTTCTTC. The chain has TRBV28 and TRBJ2-1; D perhaps matches TRBD2 (7 bases). The CDR3 runs 14 residues. The germline CDR1 and CDR2 sequences are MDHEN and SYDVKM. Trimming removed 8 bases from V and 9 bases from J, with 20 bases in between.